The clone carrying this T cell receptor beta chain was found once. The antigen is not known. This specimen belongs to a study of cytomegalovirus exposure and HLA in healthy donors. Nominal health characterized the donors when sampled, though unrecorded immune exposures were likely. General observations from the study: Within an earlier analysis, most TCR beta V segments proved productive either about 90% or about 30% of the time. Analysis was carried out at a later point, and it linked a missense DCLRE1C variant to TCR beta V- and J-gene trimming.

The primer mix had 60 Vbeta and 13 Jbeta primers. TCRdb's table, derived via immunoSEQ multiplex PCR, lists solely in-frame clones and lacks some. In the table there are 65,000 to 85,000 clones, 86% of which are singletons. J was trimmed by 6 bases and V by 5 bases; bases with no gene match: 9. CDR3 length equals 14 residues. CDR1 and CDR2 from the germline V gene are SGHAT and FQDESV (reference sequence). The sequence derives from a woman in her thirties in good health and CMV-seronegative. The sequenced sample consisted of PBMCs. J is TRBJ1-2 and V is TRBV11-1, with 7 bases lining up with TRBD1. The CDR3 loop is CASSHRGRPNGYTF. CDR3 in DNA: TGTGCCAGCAGCCACAGGGGTAGGCCAAATGGCTACACCTTC.